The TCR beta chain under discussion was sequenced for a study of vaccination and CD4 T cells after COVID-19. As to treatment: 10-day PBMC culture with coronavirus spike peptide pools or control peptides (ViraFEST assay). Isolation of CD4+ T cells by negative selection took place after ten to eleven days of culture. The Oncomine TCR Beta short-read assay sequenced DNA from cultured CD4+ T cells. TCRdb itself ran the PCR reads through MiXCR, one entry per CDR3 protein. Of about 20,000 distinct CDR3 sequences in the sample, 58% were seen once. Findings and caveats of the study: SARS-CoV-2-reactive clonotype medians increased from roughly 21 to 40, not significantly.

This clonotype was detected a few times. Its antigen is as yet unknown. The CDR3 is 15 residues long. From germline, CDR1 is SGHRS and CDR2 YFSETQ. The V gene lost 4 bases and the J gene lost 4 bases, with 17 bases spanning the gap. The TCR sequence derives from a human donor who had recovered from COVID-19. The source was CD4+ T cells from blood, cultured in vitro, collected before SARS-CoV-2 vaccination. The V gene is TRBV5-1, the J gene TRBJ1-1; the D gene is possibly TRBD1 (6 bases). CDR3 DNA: TGCGCCAGCAGCACTGAGGGGGGTTCGTCCACTGAAGCTTTCTTT. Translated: CASSTEGGSSTEAFF.